A single sample is the source of the 13 T cell receptor beta chains below, sequenced in a study of healthy donors' naive CD4 and CD8 T cells. Each TCR library used 500 ng of total RNA and a linear amplification protocol. MiXCR, applied by TCRdb to the reads, yields one record per CDR3 protein. The sample records 150,000 to 200,000 distinct CDR3 sequences, around three quarters being singletons. What was sequenced was naive CD4+ and CD8+ T cells sorted from blood, pooled from several donors. The receptors originated from a pool of human donors in good health; the sample pools cells from several healthy donors.

Notes on this clonotype: The junction shows a germline mismatch at one end, possibly a read error. This chain links TRBV30 with TRBJ1-5, with unresolved D. This CDR3 comprises 15 residues. CDR1 GTSNPN and CDR2 SVGIG come from the germline V gene (reference sequence). As DNA, the CDR3 is TGTGCCTGGAACCGGGGTGGCCCCGAATATCAGCCCCAACATTTT. Translating it yields CAWNRGGPEYQPQHF.

V usage is TRBV29-1 and J usage is TRBJ2-3, with D possibly TRBD2 on 6 matching bases. Trimming cost V 5 bases and J 0 bases, with 12 bases left between them. Germline-derived CDR1 and CDR2 are SQVTM and ANQGSEA. CDR3 length equals 14 residues. The DNA of the CDR3 is TGCAGCGTTAGTCCAGGGACTAGCACAGATACGCAGTATTTT. This gives the protein CSVSPGTSTDTQYF.

The chain combines TRBV5-1 with TRBJ2-3; TRBD1 is a possible D gene (6 bases). The CDR3 runs to 14 residues. Looked up from germline, CDR1 is SGHRS and CDR2 is YFSETQ. With 4 bases removed from V and 4 bases from J, the gap between germline ends came to 13 bases. The CDR3 reads CASSTEGESDTQYF. Written as DNA, the CDR3 is TGCGCCAGCAGCACCGAGGGGGAATCAGATACGCAGTATTTT.

The CDR3 bases are TGTGCCAGCAGTTACGACCCTAGCGGGAGGGGCAATGAGCAGTTCTTC. It translates to CASSYDPSGRGNEQFF. This sequence joins TRBV6-5 and TRBJ2-1; 12 bases line up with TRBD2. J gave up 6 bases and V 2 bases, and 5 bases lay outside the gene matches. Germline V gene lookup returns CDR1 MNHEY and CDR2 SVGAGI. The CDR3 runs 16 residues.

In DNA form, the CDR3 reads TGTGCCAGCAGTTACTCCCAGGCGAGCTCCTACAATGAGCAGTTCTTC. It specifies CASSYSQASSYNEQFF. V usage is TRBV6-5 and J usage is TRBJ2-1; D gene ambiguous. Germline V lookup: CDR1 MNHEY, CDR2 SVGAGI. Trimming left V 0 bases short and J 0 bases short, with 9 bases between. This CDR3 contains 16 residues.

The chain is built from TRBV5-6 and TRBJ2-5; unclear D gene. V was trimmed by 2 bases and J by 9 bases, leaving 14 bases between them. The CDR3 covers 13 residues. The germline CDR1 and CDR2 sequences are SGHDT and YYEEEE. The CDR3 here is CASSFRSAWAQYF. In nucleotides, the CDR3 is TGTGCCAGCAGCTTTAGGAGCGCTTGGGCCCAGTACTTC.

The table lists this clonotype with a few counts. The chain uses TRBV29-1 and TRBJ2-7; D remains ambiguous. This CDR3 comprises 12 residues. Germline CDR1 SQVTM, CDR2 ANQGSEA. Deletions cut 0 bases from V and 2 bases from J, with 5 bases between. CDR3 nucleotide sequence: TGCAGCGTTGAAGAGGGGACCTACGAGCAGTACTTC. Its translation is CSVEEGTYEQYF.

Remarks on this clonotype: At one of its ends the junction is not consistent with the germline gene, which may arise from a read error. V usage is TRBV5-1 and J usage is TRBJ2-2; the match to TRBD1 covers 8 bases. The CDR3 is 18 amino acids. Per the germline V gene, CDR1 is SGHRS and CDR2 is YFSETQ. The CDR3 sequence is CASSADRAWTYSTGELFF. CDR3 coding DNA: TGTGCCAGCAGCGCGGACAGGGCGTGGACGTATAGCACCGGGGAGCTGTTTTTT.

The CDR3 DNA reads as TGTGCCACCAGCCCCTCGACGGGGGACTATGGCTACACCTTC. Translated: CATSPSTGDYGYTF. This chain links TRBV24-1 with TRBJ1-2; possibly TRBD1 for D (5 bases). V gave up 7 bases and J gave up 3 bases, with 14 bases separating them. The CDR3 runs to 14 residues. Germline-derived CDR1 and CDR2 are KGHDR and SFDVKD.

This clonotype has more than one count but fewer than ten. The rearrangement uses TRBV6-5 and TRBJ1-5; no firm D call. V gave up 2 bases and J gave up 3 bases, with 8 bases separating them. CDR3 length equals 14 residues. The V gene's germline CDR1 is MNHEY and CDR2 SVGAGI. The CDR3 is CASSYGRYNQPQHF. CDR3 DNA sequence: TGTGCCAGCAGTTACGGACGGTACAATCAGCCCCAGCATTTT.

J is TRBJ2-1 and V is TRBV29-1; the D gene is possibly TRBD1 (6 bases). Germline lookup yields CDR1 SQVTM and CDR2 ANQGSEA. V shed 8 bases and J shed 2 bases, with 13 bases lying between them. The CDR3 covers 13 residues. Here the CDR3 reads CSPVGGAYNEQFF. The CDR3 bases are TGCAGCCCTGTAGGGGGAGCCTACAATGAGCAGTTCTTC.

The rearrangement uses TRBV29-1 and TRBJ2-1; no clear D gene. Between the trimmed V and J ends, which lost 7 bases and 4 bases, there was a span of 8 bases. Germline-derived CDR1 and CDR2 are SQVTM and ANQGSEA. The CDR3 consists of 11 residues. Here the CDR3 reads CSGTTYNEQFF. The CDR3 DNA is TGCAGCGGGACGACTTACAATGAGCAGTTCTTC.

The gene calls are TRBV27 and TRBJ1-1; D remains ambiguous. The germline V gene encodes CDR1 MNHEY and CDR2 SMNVEV (reference sequence). There are 13 residues in the CDR3. Trimming removed 3 bases from V and 5 bases from J, with 10 bases in between. CDR3 in amino acids: CASSFLLQTEAFF. The CDR3 DNA follows: TGTGCCAGCAGTTTTCTACTGCAAACTGAAGCTTTCTTT.